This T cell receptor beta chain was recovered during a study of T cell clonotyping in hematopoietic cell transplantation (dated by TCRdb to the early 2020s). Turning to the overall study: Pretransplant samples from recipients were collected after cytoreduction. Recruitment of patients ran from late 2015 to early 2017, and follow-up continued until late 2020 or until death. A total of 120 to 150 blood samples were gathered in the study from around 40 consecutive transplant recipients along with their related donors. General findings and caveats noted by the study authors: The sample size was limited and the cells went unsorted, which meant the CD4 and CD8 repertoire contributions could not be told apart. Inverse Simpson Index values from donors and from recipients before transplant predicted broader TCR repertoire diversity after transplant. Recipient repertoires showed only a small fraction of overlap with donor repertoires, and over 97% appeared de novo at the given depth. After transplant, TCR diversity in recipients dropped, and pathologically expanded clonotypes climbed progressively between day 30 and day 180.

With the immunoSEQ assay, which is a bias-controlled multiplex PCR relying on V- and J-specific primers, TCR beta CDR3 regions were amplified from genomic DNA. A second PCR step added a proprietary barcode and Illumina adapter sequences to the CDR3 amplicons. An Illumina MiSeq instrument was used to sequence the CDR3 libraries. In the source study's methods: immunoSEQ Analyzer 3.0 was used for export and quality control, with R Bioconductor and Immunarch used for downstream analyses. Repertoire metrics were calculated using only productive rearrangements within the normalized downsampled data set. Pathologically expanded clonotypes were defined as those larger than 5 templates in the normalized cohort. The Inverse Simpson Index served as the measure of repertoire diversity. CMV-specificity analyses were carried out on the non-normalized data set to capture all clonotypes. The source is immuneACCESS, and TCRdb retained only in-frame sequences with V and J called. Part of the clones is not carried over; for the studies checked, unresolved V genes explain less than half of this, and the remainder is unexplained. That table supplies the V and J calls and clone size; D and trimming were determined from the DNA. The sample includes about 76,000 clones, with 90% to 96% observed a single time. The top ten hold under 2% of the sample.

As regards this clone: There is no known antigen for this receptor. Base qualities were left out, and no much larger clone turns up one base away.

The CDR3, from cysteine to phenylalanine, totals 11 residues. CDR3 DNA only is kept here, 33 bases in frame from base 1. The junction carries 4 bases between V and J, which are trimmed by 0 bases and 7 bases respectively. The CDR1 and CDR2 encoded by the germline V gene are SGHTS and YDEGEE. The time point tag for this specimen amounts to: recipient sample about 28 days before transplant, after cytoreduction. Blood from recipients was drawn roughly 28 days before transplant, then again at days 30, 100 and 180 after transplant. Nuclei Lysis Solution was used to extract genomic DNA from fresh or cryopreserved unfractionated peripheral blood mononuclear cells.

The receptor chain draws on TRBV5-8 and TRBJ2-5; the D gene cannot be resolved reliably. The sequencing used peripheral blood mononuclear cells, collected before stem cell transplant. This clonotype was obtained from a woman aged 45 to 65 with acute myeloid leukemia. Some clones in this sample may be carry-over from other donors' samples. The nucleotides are TGTGCCAGCAGCTTGGTGGGGACCCAGTACTTC. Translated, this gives CASSLVGTQYF.